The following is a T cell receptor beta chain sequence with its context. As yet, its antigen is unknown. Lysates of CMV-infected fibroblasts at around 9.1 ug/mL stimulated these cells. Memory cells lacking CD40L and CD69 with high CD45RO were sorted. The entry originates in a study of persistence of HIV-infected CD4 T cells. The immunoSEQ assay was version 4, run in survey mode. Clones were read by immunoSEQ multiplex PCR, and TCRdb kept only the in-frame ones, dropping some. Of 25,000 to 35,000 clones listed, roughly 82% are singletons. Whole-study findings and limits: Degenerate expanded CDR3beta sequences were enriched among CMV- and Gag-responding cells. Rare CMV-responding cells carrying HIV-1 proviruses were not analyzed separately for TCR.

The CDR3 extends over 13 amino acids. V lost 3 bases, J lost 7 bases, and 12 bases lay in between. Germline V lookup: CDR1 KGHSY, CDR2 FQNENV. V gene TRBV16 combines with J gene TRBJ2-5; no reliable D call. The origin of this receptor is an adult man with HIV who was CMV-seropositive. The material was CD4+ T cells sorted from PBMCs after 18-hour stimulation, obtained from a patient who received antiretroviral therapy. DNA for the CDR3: TGTGCCAGCAGCCAGGGCTCTTTCGGGACCCAGTACTTC. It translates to CASSQGSFGTQYF.